This TCR beta chain was recovered during a study of blood T cell repertoires in COVID-19. Background on the study: Sites in the United States, Italy and Spain provided acute and convalescent COVID-19 samples. Nucleic acid was either cDNA or gDNA, and it came from T cells, B-cell-depleted T cells, or PBMCs.

Only in-frame clones appear in the TCRdb table, and some are missing; sequencing was by immunoSEQ multiplex PCR. The sample contains about 310,000 clones, 89% of which appear only once. Participants were aged roughly 18 to 90 years, lived in roughly 25 US areas, and enrolled virtually. In germline, CDR1 is SEHNR, CDR2 FQNEAQ (reference sequence). The CDR3 loop spans 13 amino acids. The V end was cut by 3 bases, the J end by 1 base, with 6 bases between. This TCR came from a woman in her twenties or thirties who had recovered from COVID-19. The gene calls are TRBV7-9 and TRBJ2-5; D is uncertain. The sample was PBMCs or T cells enriched from blood (not recorded which). CDR3 amino acids: CASSFPLQETQYF. CDR3 bases: TGTGCCAGCAGCTTCCCTCTCCAAGAGACCCAGTACTTC.